Shown below are 24 T cell receptor beta chains from a single sample sequenced in a study of blood T cell repertoires in COVID-19. Here immunoSEQ multiplex PCR was the method, and the copy in TCRdb shows in-frame clones only, minus some. The table records about 480,000 clones, approximately 86% of them present only once. The sequencing sample was made of PBMCs or T cells enriched from blood (not recorded which). Receptor source: a woman between 55 and 75 years old who had recovered from COVID-19.

The gene calls are TRBV29-1 and TRBJ2-1; D perhaps matches TRBD1 (5 bases). The CDR3 totals 14 residues. Germline CDR1 is SQVTM and CDR2 is ANQGSEA. The V gene lost 6 bases and the J gene lost 4 bases, with 16 bases spanning the gap. For the CDR3, the DNA is TGCAGCGTGTGGGGCTCCCACCTTTACAATGAGCAGTTCTTC. This codes for CSVWGSHLYNEQFF.

For this clone: Other DNA sequences in the sample encode the same CDR3. The rearrangement joins TRBV5-1 to TRBJ1-2; TRBD1 matches at 8 bases. The CDR3 sequence is 13 residues long. Germline V CDR1 and CDR2: SGHRS, YFSETQ. J was trimmed by 5 bases and V by 0 bases; bases with no gene match: 0. The CDR3: CASSLDRGYGYTF. The CDR3 DNA reads TGCGCCAGCAGCTTGGACAGGGGGTATGGCTACACCTTC.

The J gene is TRBJ1-1, the V gene TRBV5-6; TRBD1 might be the D (5 bases). The germline V and J ends were trimmed by 7 bases and 6 bases, with 16 bases remaining between them. Germline V gene data show CDR1 as SGHDT and CDR2 as YYEEEE. CDR3 length: 13 amino acids. The CDR3 DNA sequence: TGTGCCAGCTCCCAAGCGGGCAGGGCTGAAGCTTTCTTT. Translation: CASSQAGRAEAFF. The full variable domain, in which reference TRBV5-6 and TRBJ1-1 provide the parts outside the CDR3, is DAGVTQSPTHLIKTRGQQVTLRCSPKSGHDTVSWYQQALGQGPQFIFQYYEEEERQRGNFPDRFSGHQFPNYSSELNVNALLLGDSALYLCASSQAGRAEAFFGQGTRLTVV.

This chain uses TRBV5-1 with TRBJ2-1; 7 bases fit TRBD1. V was pared by 1 base and J by 5 bases, with 6 bases of the junction left unmatched. Germline V gene data show CDR1 as SGHRS and CDR2 as YFSETQ. This CDR3 has 15 amino acids. CDR3 residues: CASSLPATGDNEQFF. CDR3 nucleotide sequence: TGCGCCAGCAGCTTGCCGGCTACAGGGGACAATGAGCAGTTCTTC.

This chain links TRBV2 with TRBJ2-2, with 11 positions matching TRBD1. Germline V gene sequence: CDR1 SNHLY, CDR2 FYNNEI. V trimming: 6 bases; J trimming: 7 bases; junction bases outside the gene matches: 10. The CDR3 is 16 amino acids. The CDR3 sequence: CASRKDRGRNIGELFF. DNA of the CDR3: TGTGCCAGCAGGAAGGACAGGGGGCGTAATATCGGGGAGCTGTTTTTT.

The CDR3 DNA follows: TGTGCCAGCAGTTCACAGGGGGCAGGCAATCAGCCCCAGCATTTT. Residues: CASSSQGAGNQPQHF. The chain has TRBV27 and TRBJ1-5; 9 bases are shared with TRBD1. The CDR3 has 15 amino acids. Germline trimming cut 4 bases from V and 2 bases from J; bases unmatched to any gene: 3. From germline, CDR1 is MNHEY and CDR2 SMNVEV (reference sequence).

A note on this clone: The identical CDR3 is also encoded by other nucleotide sequences in the sample. This chain uses TRBV5-1 with TRBJ1-5, with 7 bases fitting TRBD1. The V gene end was trimmed by 4 bases and the J gene end by 2 bases; junction bases not matched to a gene: 3. The CDR3 is made up of 14 amino acids. CDR1 and CDR2 (germline): SGHRS, YFSETQ. CDR3 coding DNA: TGCGCCAGCAGCCCGGGGACAGGCAATCAGCCCCAGCATTTT. Translated, it gives CASSPGTGNQPQHF. Complete variable domain (other parts from reference TRBV5-1 and TRBJ1-5): KAGVTQTPRYLIKTRGQQVTLSCSPISGHRSVSWYQQTPGQGLQFLFEYFSETQRNKGNFPGRFSGRQFSNSRSEMNVSTLELGDSALYLCASSPGTGNQPQHFGDGTRLSIL.

The chain is built from TRBV4-2 and TRBJ1-4; 9 positions match TRBD1. The V and J ends lost 8 bases and 4 bases, in that order; junction bases with no gene match: 5. This CDR3 spans 14 amino acids. Germline assignment: CDR1 LGHNA and CDR2 YNFKEQ. DNA for the CDR3: TGTGCCAGCGCTGGACAGGGGATTAATGAAAAACTGTTTTTT. Its translation: CASAGQGINEKLFF.

This clone was observed once. This chain joins TRBV3-1 (or the pseudogene TRBV3-2) and TRBJ1-6; possible D gene TRBD1, 5 bases. Germline values: CDR1 LGHDT, CDR2 YNNKEL (reference sequence). V was trimmed by 0 bases and J by 10 bases, leaving 10 bases between them. This CDR3 contains 14 residues. The CDR3 loop reads CASSQETGGSPLHF. The CDR3 DNA sequence: TGTGCCAGCAGCCAAGAAACGGGGGGATCACCCCTCCACTTT.

V is TRBV11-2 and J is TRBJ1-4; D uncertain. Trimming pared 6 bases from V and 5 bases from J, leaving 13 bases between. This CDR3 contains 14 residues. CDR1 SGHAT and CDR2 FQNNGV come from the germline V gene. The DNA for the CDR3 is TGTGCCAGCAGTCTCACTCTCCTGAATGAAAAACTGTTTTTT. Translated: CASSLTLLNEKLFF.

A few counts support this clone. This CDR3 is also generated by other DNA sequences in the sample. The chain combines TRBV5-1 with TRBJ1-5; no clear D gene. Germline CDR1 reads SGHRS; CDR2 reads YFSETQ. Trimming took off 0 bases at V and 1 base at J, with 5 bases between the two ends. The CDR3 totals 14 residues. The CDR3 nucleotides are TGCGCCAGCAGCTTGGGCCAGAGCAATCAGCCCCAGCATTTT. It specifies CASSLGQSNQPQHF.

This chain uses TRBV7-9 with TRBJ2-2, with D possibly matching TRBD1 (5 bases). Germline values: CDR1 SEHNR, CDR2 FQNEAQ (reference sequence). Trimming cost V 5 bases and J 0 bases, with 10 bases left between them. The CDR3 extends over 15 amino acids. CDR3 nucleotide sequence: TGTGCCAGCAGCCGATCAGGGTCGAACACCGGGGAGCTGTTTTTT. Its protein product is CASSRSGSNTGELFF.

The J gene is TRBJ2-1, the V gene TRBV2, with a possible D match to TRBD2 (9 bases). Trimming took 8 bases from V and 8 from J, leaving 22 bases between them. CDR1 and CDR2 (germline): SNHLY, FYNNEI. This CDR3 has 15 residues. The CDR3 DNA reads TGTGCCAGCCGCAGGGGGCGGGGGGGAGTCGATGAGCAGTTCTTC. Its translation is CASRRGRGGVDEQFF.

This clone came up once. This chain uses TRBV4-1 with TRBJ1-2, with D unclear. V lost 1 base and J lost 0, with 6 bases in between. CDR1 and CDR2 from the germline V gene are MGHRA and YSYEKL. The CDR3 has 14 residues. CDR3 loop: CASSQGGPNYGYTF. For the CDR3, the DNA is TGCGCCAGCAGCCAAGGCGGTCCTAACTATGGCTACACCTTC.

The rearrangement uses TRBV2 and TRBJ1-5, with 7 bases aligning to TRBD1. The CDR3 totals 15 residues. J gave up 4 bases and V 6 bases, and 9 bases lay outside the gene matches. Germline lookup yields CDR1 SNHLY and CDR2 FYNNEI. CDR3: CASSARQGGNQPQHF. The CDR3, as DNA: TGTGCCAGCAGCGCTAGGCAGGGGGGAAATCAGCCCCAGCATTTT.

The rearrangement uses TRBV9 and TRBJ1-1, with D uncertain. This CDR3 has 12 residues. From germline, CDR1 is SGDLS and CDR2 YYNGEE. V was pared by 3 bases and J by 2 bases, with 5 bases between. CDR3 DNA: TGTGCCAGCAGCGCCCTCAACACTGAAGCTTTCTTT. This sequence encodes CASSALNTEAFF.

The chain has TRBV19 and TRBJ1-1, with D possibly matching TRBD1 (5 bases). Germline CDR1 is LNHDA and CDR2 is SQIVND (reference sequence). There are 14 residues in the CDR3. V lost 4 bases and J lost 1, with 10 bases in between. The CDR3 sequence: CASSTRDRNTEAFF. Written as DNA, the CDR3 is TGTGCCAGTAGTACCAGAGACAGGAACACTGAAGCTTTCTTT.

In nucleotides, the CDR3 is TGTGCCAGCAGCTCTGGACAGGGGGCGCGGAACAATCAGCCCCAGCATTTT. Residues: CASSSGQGARNNQPQHF. This sequence joins TRBV5-8 and TRBJ1-5; 11 bases map to TRBD1. The V and J ends lost 3 bases and 3 bases, in that order; junction bases with no gene match: 8. Germline CDR1 SGHTS, CDR2 YDEGEE. The CDR3 length is 17 residues.

This chain uses TRBV5-8 with TRBJ2-5; the match to TRBD1 covers 10 bases. CDR1 and CDR2 from the germline V gene are SGHTS and YDEGEE. The V and J ends lost 3 bases and 5 bases, in that order; junction bases with no gene match: 7. This CDR3 has 15 amino acids. The chain's CDR3 is CASSSGQGQGETQYF. The DNA for the CDR3 is TGTGCCAGCAGCTCGGGACAGGGGCAGGGGGAGACCCAGTACTTC.

The chain is built from TRBV5-6 and TRBJ2-5, with 7 positions matching TRBD1. The CDR3 extends over 17 amino acids. Per the germline V gene, CDR1 is SGHDT and CDR2 is YYEEEE. Trimming removed 3 bases from V and 2 bases from J; junction bases left unmatched: 13. CDR3 protein: CASSSEKRGLLQETQYF. CDR3 coding DNA: TGTGCCAGCAGCTCGGAGAAAAGGGGGCTTCTGCAAGAGACCCAGTACTTC.

J is TRBJ2-5 and V is TRBV5-4; TRBD1 matches at 7 bases. J lost 5 bases, V lost 2 bases, and 12 bases had no gene match. The CDR3 has 16 residues. CDR1 is SGHNT and CDR2 is YYREEE in the germline V gene (reference sequence). For the CDR3, the DNA is TGTGCCAGCAGCTTTCAGGGGGTGTTGGCCCGGGAGACCCAGTACTTC. Translation gives CASSFQGVLARETQYF.

This clone was seen just once. The chain combines TRBV6-2 or TRBV6-3 with TRBJ2-7; possibly TRBD2 for D (6 bases). Germline CDR1 reads MNHEY; CDR2 reads SVGEGT. Trimming took off 4 bases at V and 1 base at J, with 11 bases between the two ends. There are 14 residues in the CDR3. The CDR3 DNA reads TGTGCCAGCAGTTGGGACGGAGGGTCCTACGAGCAGTACGTC. The encoded protein is CASSWDGGSYEQYV.

This chain links TRBV11-2 with TRBJ1-1, with TRBD1 identical over 8 bases. The CDR3 extends over 16 amino acids. Trimming cost V 5 bases and J 4 bases; bases outside gene matches: 12. Germline CDR1 and CDR2: SGHAT and FQNNGV. CDR3 amino acids: CASSPRTGGAGTEAFF. Here the CDR3 DNA reads TGTGCCAGCAGCCCGAGAACAGGGGGTGCGGGCACTGAAGCTTTCTTT.

This CDR3 is CASSLSYGGSDNEKLFF. The DNA of the CDR3 is TGTGCCAGCAGCTTATCCTATGGAGGGAGCGATAATGAAAAACTGTTTTTT. The J gene is TRBJ1-4, the V gene TRBV7-9; D is ambiguous. The CDR3 is 17 amino acids. Per the germline V gene, CDR1 is SEHNR and CDR2 is FQNEAQ (reference sequence). V was trimmed by 2 bases and J by 4 bases, leaving 17 bases between them.